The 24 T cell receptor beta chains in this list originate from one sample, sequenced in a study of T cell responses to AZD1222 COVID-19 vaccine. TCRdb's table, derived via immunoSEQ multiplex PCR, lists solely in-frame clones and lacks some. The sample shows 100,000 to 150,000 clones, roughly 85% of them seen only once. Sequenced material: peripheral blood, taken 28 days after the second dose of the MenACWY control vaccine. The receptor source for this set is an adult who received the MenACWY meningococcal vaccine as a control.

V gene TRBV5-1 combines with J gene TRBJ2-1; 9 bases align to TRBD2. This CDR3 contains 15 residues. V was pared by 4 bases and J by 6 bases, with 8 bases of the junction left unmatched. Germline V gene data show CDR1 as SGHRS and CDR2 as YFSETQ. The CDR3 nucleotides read TGCGCCAGCAGCGTGCTAGCGGGGCCCATCAATGAGCAGTTCTTC. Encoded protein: CASSVLAGPINEQFF.

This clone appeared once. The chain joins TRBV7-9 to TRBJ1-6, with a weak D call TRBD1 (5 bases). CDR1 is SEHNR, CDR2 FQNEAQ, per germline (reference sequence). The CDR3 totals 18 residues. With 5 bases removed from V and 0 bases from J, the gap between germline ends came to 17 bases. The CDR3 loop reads CASSPRDPASSYNSPLHF. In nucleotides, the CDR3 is TGTGCCAGCAGCCCGAGGGACCCCGCGAGCTCCTATAATTCACCCCTCCACTTT. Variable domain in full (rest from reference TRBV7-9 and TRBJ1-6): DTGVSQNPRHKITKRGQNVTFRCDPISEHNRLYWYRQTLGQGPEFLTYFQNEAQLEKSRLLSDRFSAERPKGSFSTLEIQRTEQGDSAMYLCASSPRDPASSYNSPLHFGNGTRLTVT.

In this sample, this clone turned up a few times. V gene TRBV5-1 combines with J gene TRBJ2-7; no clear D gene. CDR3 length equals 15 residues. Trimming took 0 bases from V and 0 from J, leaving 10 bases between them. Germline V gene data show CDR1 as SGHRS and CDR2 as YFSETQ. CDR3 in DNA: TGCGCCAGCAGCTTGGGAGGAGCGTTCTCCTACGAGCAGTACTTC. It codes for CASSLGGAFSYEQYF.

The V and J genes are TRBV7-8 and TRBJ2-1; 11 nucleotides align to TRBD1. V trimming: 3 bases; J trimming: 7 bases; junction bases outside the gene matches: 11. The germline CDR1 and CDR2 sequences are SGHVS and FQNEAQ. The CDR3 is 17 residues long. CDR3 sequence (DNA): TGTGCCAGCAGCTTCTTTAGTGGACAGGGGGCCATAAATGAGCAGTTCTTC. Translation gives CASSFFSGQGAINEQFF.

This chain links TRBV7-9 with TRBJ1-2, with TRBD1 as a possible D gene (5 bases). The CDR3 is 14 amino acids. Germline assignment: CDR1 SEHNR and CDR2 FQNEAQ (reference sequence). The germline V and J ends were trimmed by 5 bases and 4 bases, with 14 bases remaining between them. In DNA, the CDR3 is TGTGCCAGCAGCGGGGAAAACAGGCTCTATGGCTACACCTTC. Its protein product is CASSGENRLYGYTF.

The CDR3 region has the DNA TGTGCCAGTACCCTGGGGCCGAACACCATATATTTT. Protein: CASTLGPNTIYF. The rearrangement links TRBV12-3 or TRBV12-4 to TRBJ1-3; D is perhaps TRBD1 (5 bases). Trimming removed 9 bases from V and 7 bases from J, with 13 bases in between. The CDR3 has 12 amino acids.

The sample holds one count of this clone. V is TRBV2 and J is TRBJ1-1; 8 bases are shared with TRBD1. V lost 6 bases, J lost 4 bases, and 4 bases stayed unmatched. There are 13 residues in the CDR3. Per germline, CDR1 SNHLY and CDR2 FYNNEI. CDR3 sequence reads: CASRVTGGTEAFF. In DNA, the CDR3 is TGTGCCAGCAGAGTCACAGGGGGCACTGAAGCTTTCTTT.

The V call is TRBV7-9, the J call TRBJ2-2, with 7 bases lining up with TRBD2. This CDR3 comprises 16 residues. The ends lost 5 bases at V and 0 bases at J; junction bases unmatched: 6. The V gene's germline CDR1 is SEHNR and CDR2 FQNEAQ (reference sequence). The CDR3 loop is CASSPGRAANTGELFF. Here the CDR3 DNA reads TGTGCCAGCAGCCCGGGGAGGGCAGCGAACACCGGGGAGCTGTTTTTT.

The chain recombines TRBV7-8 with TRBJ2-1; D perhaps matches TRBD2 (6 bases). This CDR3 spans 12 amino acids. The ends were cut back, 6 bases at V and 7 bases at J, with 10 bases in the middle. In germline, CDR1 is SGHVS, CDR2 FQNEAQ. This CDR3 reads CASRPGTNEQFF. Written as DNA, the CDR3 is TGTGCCAGCAGGCCGGGGACTAATGAGCAGTTCTTC.

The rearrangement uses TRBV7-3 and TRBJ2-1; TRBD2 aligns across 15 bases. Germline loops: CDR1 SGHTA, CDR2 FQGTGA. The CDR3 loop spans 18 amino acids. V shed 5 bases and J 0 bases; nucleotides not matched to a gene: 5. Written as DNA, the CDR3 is TGTGCCAGCAGCCTAGGACTAGCGGGAGGGCCCTCCTACAATGAGCAGTTCTTC. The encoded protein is CASSLGLAGGPSYNEQFF.

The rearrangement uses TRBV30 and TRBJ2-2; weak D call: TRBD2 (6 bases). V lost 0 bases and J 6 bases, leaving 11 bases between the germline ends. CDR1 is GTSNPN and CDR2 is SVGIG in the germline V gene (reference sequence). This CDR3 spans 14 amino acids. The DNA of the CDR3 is TGTGCCTGGAGTGTGGGGAGGCATGCCGGGGAGCTGTTTTTT. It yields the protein CAWSVGRHAGELFF.

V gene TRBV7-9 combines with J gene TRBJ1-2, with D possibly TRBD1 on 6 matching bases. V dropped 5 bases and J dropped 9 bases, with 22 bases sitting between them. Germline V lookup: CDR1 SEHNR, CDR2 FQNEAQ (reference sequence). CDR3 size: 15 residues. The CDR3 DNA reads TGTGCCAGCAGCCCTTCAGGGGAGGGCCTGGATAGCTACACCTTC. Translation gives CASSPSGEGLDSYTF.

The CDR3 protein is CASSLDLSLSQETQYF. As DNA, the CDR3 is TGTGCCAGCAGCTTGGATCTATCCCTCAGCCAAGAGACCCAGTACTTC. This chain uses TRBV5-4 with TRBJ2-5; the D is unclear. The V gene's germline CDR1 is SGHNT and CDR2 YYREEE (reference sequence). V was clipped by 0 bases and J by 1 base, with 13 bases between them. The CDR3 has 16 amino acids.

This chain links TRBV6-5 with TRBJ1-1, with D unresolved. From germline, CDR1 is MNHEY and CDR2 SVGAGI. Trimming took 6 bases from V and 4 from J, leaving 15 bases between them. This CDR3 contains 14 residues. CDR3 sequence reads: CASRLQVSSTEAFF. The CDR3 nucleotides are TGTGCCAGCAGGCTCCAGGTCTCCAGCACTGAAGCTTTCTTT.

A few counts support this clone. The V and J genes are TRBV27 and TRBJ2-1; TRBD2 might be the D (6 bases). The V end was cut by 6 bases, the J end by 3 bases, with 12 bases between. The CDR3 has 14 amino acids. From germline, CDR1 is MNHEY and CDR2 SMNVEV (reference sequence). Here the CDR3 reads CASSAAGSYNEQFF. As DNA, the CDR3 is TGTGCCAGCAGCGCGGCGGGGAGCTACAATGAGCAGTTCTTC.

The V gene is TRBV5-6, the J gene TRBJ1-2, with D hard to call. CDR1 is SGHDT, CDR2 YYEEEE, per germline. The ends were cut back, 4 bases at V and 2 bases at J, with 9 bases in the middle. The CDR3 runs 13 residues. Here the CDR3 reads CASSGSGNYGYTF. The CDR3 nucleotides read TGTGCCAGCAGCGGGTCAGGCAACTATGGCTACACCTTC.

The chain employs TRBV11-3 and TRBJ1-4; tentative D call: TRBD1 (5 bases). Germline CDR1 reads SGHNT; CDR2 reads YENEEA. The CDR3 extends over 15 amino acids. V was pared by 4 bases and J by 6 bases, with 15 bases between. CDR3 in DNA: TGTGCCAGCAGCTCTATACAGGAGCGTCATGAAAAACTGTTTTTT. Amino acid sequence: CASSSIQERHEKLFF.

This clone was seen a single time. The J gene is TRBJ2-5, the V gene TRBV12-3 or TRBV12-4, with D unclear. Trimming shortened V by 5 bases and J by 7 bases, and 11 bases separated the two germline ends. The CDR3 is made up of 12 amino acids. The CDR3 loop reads CASSRDGRTQYF. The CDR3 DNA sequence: TGTGCCAGCAGTCGCGACGGACGGACCCAGTACTTC.

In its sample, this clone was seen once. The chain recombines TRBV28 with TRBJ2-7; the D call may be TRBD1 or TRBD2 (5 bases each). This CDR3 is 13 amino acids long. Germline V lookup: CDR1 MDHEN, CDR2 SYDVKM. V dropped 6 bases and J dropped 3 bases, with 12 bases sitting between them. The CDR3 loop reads CASSRRDGYEQYF. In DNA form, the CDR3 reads TGTGCCAGCAGCCGCAGGGACGGCTACGAGCAGTACTTC.

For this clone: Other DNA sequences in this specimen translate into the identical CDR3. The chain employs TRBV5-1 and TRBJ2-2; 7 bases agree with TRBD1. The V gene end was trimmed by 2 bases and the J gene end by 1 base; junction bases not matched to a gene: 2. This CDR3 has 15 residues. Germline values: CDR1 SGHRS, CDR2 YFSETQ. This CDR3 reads CASSLGGWNTGELFF. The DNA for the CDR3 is TGCGCCAGCAGCTTAGGGGGCTGGAACACCGGGGAGCTGTTTTTT.

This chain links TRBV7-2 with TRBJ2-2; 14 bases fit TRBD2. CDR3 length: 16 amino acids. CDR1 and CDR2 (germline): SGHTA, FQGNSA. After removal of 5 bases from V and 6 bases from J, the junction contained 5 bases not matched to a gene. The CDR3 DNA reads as TGTGCCAGCAGCGTGACTAGCGGGGGGGCTGCCGGGGAGCTGTTTTTT. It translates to CASSVTSGGAAGELFF.

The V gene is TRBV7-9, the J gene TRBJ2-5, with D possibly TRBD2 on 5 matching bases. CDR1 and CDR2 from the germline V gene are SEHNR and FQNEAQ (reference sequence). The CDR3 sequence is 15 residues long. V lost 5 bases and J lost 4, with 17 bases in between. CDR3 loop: CASSPHGSGRETQYF. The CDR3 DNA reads TGTGCCAGCAGCCCTCACGGTTCGGGGAGAGAGACCCAGTACTTC.

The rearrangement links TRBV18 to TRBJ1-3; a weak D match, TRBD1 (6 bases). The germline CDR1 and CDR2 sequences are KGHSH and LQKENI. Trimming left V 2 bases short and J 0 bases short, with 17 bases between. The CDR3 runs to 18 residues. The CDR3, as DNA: TGTGCCAGCTCACCATGGGGGCCCGAGGCTCCCTCTGGAAACACCATATATTTT. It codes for CASSPWGPEAPSGNTIYF.

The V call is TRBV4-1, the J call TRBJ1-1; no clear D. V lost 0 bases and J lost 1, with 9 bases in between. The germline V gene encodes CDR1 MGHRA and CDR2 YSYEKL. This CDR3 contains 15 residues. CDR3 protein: CASSQDNTRNTEAFF. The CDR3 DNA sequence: TGCGCCAGCAGCCAAGATAACACCCGGAACACTGAAGCTTTCTTT.